The text below deals with one T cell receptor (beta chain). This sample is part of a study of blood T cell repertoires in COVID-19. Study-level information: The samples span acute and convalescent COVID-19 from the United States, Italy and Spain. PBMCs, B-cell-depleted T cells, or T cells provided the cDNA or gDNA that made up the material.

In germline, CDR1 is SGHNT, CDR2 YYREEE (reference sequence). There are 16 residues in the CDR3. The J segment lost 4 bases and the V segment lost 3 bases, leaving 7 bases of the junction unmatched. Original analysis: Cell counts per sample came from amplifying reference gene primers. Produced via immunoSEQ multiplex PCR; TCRdb's table is partial and in-frame only. That table supplies the V and J calls and clone size; D and trimming were determined from the DNA. The table lists some 200,000 clones, 65% to 85% of them singletons. The sequencing sample was made of PBMCs or T cells enriched from blood (not recorded which). The TCR originated in a woman in her forties with acute COVID-19. The chain employs TRBV5-4 and TRBJ2-2, with 9 nucleotides matching TRBD1. CDR3 in DNA: TGTGCCAGCAGCTACACAGGGGGCTTTGGCACCGGGGAGCTGTTTTTT. As protein: CASSYTGGFGTGELFF. The full variable domain, completed using reference TRBV5-4 and TRBJ2-2, is ETGVTQSPTHLIKTRGQQVTLRCSSQSGHNTVSWYQQALGQGPQFIFQYYREEENGRGNFPPRFSGLQFPNYSSELNVNALELDDSALYLCASSYTGGFGTGELFFGEGSRLTVL.